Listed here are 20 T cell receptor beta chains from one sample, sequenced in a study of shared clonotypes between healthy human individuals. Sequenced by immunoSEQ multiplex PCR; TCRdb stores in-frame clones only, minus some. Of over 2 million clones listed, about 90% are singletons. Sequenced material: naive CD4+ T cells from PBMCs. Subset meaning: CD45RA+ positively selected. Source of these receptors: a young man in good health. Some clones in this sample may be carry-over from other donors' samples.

For the CDR3, the DNA is TGTGCCAGCAGCGACTGGGACGGACCCCACGAGCAGTACTTC. Its translation: CASSDWDGPHEQYF. J is TRBJ2-7 and V is TRBV5-6, with D perhaps TRBD1 or TRBD2 (5 bases each). The germline V gene encodes CDR1 SGHDT and CDR2 YYEEEE. The CDR3 consists of 14 residues. Trimming took off 4 bases at V and 5 bases at J, with 16 bases between the two ends.

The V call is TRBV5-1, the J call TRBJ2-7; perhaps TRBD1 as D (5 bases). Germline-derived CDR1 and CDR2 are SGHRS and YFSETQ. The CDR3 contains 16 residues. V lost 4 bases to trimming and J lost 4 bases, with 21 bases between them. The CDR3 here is CASSPHGEAGPYEQYF. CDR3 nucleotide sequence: TGCGCCAGCAGCCCCCATGGGGAAGCAGGGCCATACGAGCAGTACTTC.

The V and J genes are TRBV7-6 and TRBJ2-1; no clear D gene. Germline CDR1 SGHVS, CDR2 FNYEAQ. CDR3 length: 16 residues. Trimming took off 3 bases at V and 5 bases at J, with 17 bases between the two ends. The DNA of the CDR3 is TGTGCCAGCAGCTTCTCCGCCTTCGGGTCCCACAATGAGCAGTTCTTC. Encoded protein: CASSFSAFGSHNEQFF.

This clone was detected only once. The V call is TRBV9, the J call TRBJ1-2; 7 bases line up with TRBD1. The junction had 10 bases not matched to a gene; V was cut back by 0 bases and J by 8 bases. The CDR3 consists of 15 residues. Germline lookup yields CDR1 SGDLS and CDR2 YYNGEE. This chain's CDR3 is CASSVAQGGLGGYTF. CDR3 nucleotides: TGTGCCAGCAGCGTAGCTCAGGGGGGTCTGGGCGGCTACACCTTC.

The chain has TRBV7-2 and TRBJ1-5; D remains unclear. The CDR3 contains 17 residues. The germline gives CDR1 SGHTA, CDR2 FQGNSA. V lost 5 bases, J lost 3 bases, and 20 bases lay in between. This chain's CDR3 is CASSPLATLGLNQPQHF. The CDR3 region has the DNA TGTGCCAGCAGCCCCCTGGCGACGTTAGGGCTCAATCAGCCCCAGCATTTT.

This CDR3 is CASSPQGTREEKLFF. DNA of the CDR3: TGCGCCAGCAGCCCGCAGGGGACGAGGGAAGAAAAACTGTTTTTT. The V and J genes are TRBV5-1 and TRBJ1-4; D perhaps matches TRBD1 (6 bases). Germline V gives CDR1 SGHRS, CDR2 YFSETQ. This CDR3 region has 15 residues. Trimming pared 4 bases from V and 8 bases from J, leaving 18 bases between.

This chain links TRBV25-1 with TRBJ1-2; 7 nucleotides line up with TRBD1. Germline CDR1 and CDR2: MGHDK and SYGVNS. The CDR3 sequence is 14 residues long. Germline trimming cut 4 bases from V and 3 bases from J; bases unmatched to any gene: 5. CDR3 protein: CASSAGDRYYGYTF. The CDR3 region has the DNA TGTGCCAGCAGTGCCGGGGACAGATACTATGGCTACACCTTC.

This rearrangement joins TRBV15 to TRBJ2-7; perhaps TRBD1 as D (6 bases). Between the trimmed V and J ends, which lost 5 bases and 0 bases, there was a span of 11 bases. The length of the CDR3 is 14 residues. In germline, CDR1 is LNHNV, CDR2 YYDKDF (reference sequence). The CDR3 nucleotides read TGTGCCACCAGCCGGGACACAGTCTCCTACGAGCAGTACTTC. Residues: CATSRDTVSYEQYF.

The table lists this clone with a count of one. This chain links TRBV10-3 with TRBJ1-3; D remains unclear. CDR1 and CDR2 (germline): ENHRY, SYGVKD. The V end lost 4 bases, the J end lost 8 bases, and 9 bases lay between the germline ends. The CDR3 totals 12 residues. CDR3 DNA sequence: TGTGCCATCAGTGGCGGGGAGGACACCATATATTTT. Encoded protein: CAISGGEDTIYF.

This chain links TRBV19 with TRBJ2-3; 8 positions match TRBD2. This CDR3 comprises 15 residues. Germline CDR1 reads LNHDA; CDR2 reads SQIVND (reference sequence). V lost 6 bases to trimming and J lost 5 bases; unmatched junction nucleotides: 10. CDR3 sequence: CASRSGGRIVDTQYF. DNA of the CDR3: TGTGCCAGTAGATCGGGGGGGCGCATTGTAGATACGCAGTATTTT. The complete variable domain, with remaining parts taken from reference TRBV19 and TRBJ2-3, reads DGGITQSPKYLFRKEGQNVTLSCEQNLNHDAMYWYRQDPGQGLRLIYYSQIVNDFQKGDIAEGYSVSREKKESFPLTVTSAQKNPTAFYLCASRSGGRIVDTQYFGPGTRLTVL.

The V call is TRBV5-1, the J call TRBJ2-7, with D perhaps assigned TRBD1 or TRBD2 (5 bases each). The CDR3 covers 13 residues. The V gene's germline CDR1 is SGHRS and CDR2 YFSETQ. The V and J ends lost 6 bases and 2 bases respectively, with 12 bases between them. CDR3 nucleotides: TGCGCCAGCACAGCCGGGGCAGCCTACGAGCAGTACTTC. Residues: CASTAGAAYEQYF.

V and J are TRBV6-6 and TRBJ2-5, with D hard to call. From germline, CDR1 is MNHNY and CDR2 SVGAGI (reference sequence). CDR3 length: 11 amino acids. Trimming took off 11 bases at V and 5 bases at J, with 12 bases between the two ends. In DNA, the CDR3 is TGTGCCCACGGGTCCTCCGAGACCCAGTACTTC. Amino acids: CAHGSSETQYF.

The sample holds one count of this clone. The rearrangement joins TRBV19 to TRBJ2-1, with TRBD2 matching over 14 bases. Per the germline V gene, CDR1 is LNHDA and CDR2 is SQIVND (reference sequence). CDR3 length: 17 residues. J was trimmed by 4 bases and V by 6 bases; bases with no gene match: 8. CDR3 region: CASRARGTSGGYNEQFF. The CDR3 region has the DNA TGTGCCAGTAGGGCCCGAGGGACTAGCGGGGGTTACAATGAGCAGTTCTTC.

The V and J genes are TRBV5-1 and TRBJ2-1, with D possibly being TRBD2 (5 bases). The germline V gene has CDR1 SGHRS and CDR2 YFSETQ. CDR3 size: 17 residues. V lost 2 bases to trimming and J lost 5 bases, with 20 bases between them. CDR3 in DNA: TGCGCCAGCAGCTTTTATCGGCGTCGGAGGTTGGACAATGAGCAGTTCTTC. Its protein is CASSFYRRRRLDNEQFF.

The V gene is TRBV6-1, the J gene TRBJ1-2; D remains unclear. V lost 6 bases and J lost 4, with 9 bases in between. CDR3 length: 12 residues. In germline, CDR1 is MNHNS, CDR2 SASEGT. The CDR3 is CASRTGIYGYTF. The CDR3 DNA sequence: TGTGCCAGCAGAACGGGGATCTATGGCTACACCTTC.

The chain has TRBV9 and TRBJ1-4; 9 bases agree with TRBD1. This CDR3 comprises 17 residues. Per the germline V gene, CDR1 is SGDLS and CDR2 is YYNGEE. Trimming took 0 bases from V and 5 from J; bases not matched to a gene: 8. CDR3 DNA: TGTGCCAGCAGCGTAGGTAGTTCAGGGACAGGGAATGAAAAACTGTTTTTT. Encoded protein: CASSVGSSGTGNEKLFF.

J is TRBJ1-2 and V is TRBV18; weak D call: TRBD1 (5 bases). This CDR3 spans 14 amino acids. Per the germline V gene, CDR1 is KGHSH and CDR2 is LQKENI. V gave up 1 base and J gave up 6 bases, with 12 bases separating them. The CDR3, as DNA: TGTGCCAGCTCACCACAACAGGAGTGGAATGGCTACACCTTC. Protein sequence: CASSPQQEWNGYTF.

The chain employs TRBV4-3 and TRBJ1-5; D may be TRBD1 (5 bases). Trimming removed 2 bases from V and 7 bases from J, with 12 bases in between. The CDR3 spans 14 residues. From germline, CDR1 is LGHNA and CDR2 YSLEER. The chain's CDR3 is CASSQTLRGQPQHF. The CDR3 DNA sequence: TGCGCCAGCAGCCAAACTCTTAGGGGCCAGCCCCAGCATTTT.

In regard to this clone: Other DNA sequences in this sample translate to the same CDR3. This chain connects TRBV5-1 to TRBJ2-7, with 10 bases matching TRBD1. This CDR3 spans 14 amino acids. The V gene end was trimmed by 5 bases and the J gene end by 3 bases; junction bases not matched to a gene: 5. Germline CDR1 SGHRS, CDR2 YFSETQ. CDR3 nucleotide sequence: TGCGCCAGCAGTCCCGGGACAGGGGTCTACGAGCAGTACTTC. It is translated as CASSPGTGVYEQYF.

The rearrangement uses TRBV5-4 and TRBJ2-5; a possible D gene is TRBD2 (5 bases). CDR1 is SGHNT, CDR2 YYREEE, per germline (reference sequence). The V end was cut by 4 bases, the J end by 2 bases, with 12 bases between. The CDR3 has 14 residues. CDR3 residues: CASSVKTGQETQYF. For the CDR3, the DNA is TGTGCCAGCAGCGTGAAAACGGGGCAAGAGACCCAGTACTTC.